These T cell receptor beta chains were read from a single sample in a study of T-cell memory formation after mild COVID-19. Using its own MiXCR run on the 5' RACE reads, TCRdb lists one record per CDR3 protein. This table holds around 470,000 distinct CDR3 sequences, around 19% found once. Specimen: PBMCs or a T cell subset sorted from them (not recorded which). These TCRs come from an adult woman who had mild COVID-19 (a few samples of this study predate the infection). Cell type and time point are not known. CDR3s include the opening cysteine and the closing phenylalanine or tryptophan.

J	V	CDR3
TRBJ2-1	TRBV27	CASNHISGSSYNEQFF
TRBJ2-5	TRBV6-2/TRBV6-3	CASSYRQVPQETQYF
TRBJ1-2	TRBV12-3/TRBV12-4	CASSPVTGDYGYTF
TRBJ2-3	TRBV7-9	CASSTRPGQSDTQYF
TRBJ2-3	TRBV12-3/TRBV12-4	CASTPLAGGRTDTQYF
TRBJ2-1	TRBV7-9	CASSLGLAGVPGVNEQFF
TRBJ1-2	TRBV5-6	CASSLQGRRGYTF
TRBJ1-1	TRBV6-6	CASSYRSNTEAFF
TRBJ2-1	TRBV11-1	CASRLSGQGLNEQFF
TRBJ2-7	TRBV7-8	CASSLAPWSSYEQYF
TRBJ2-7	TRBV20-1	CSARAPGLAGVYEQYF
TRBJ2-3	TRBV5-6	CASSVAGNTQYF
TRBJ2-3	TRBV29-1	CSGRVATSTDTQYF
TRBJ2-3	TRBV11-2	CASRLIKTSGNTDTQYF
TRBJ2-7	TRBV14	CASSQGQGGYEQYF
TRBJ1-1	TRBV27	CASSWSGNTEAFF
TRBJ1-6	TRBV7-2	CASSLTGLSSPLHF
TRBJ1-1	TRBV20-1	CSARVPGPKAEAFF
TRBJ1-2	TRBV9	CASSVDATDYGYTF
TRBJ2-7	TRBV15	CATSSSRGTSYEQYF
TRBJ2-7	TRBV11-2	CASSFPDRVMYEQYF
TRBJ1-2	TRBV7-9	CASSPTDRDRGYTF
TRBJ2-7	TRBV20-1	CSAIVGAYEQYF
TRBJ2-3	TRBV29-1	CSVERRTSTDTQYF
TRBJ2-7	TRBV3-1	CASSPGTADYEQYF
TRBJ2-1	TRBV7-2	CASSLVWRERTYNEQFF
TRBJ1-1	TRBV6-1	CASSVRQAVNTEAFF
TRBJ2-5	TRBV14	CASSQGLSGRRSQYQETQYF
TRBJ2-2	TRBV6-2/TRBV6-3	CASRQGAGELFF